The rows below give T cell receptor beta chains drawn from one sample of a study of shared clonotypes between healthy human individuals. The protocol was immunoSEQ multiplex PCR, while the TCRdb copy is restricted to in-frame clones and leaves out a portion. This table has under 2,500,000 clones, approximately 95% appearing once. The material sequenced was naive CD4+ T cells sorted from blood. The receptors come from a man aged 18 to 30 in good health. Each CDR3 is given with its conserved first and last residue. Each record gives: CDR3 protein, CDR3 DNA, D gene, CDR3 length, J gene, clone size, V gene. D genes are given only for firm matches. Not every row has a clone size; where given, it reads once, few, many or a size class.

CASRGTATDTQYF | TGTGCCAGCAGGGGGACAGCAACAGATACGCAGTATTTT | TRBD1 | 13 | TRBJ2-3 | NA | TRBV28
CASSQKAFGYGYTF | TGTGCCAGCAGCCAAAAGGCTTTTGGCTATGGCTACACCTTC | NA | 14 | TRBJ1-2 | NA | TRBV14
CASSSGGGIAGYTF | TGTGCCAGCAGTTCTGGGGGGGGAATAGCTGGCTACACCTTC | NA | 14 | TRBJ1-2 | NA | TRBV28
CASSPGPGVGNGYTF | TGTGCCAGCTCACCAGGGCCCGGGGTGGGGAACGGCTACACCTTC | NA | 15 | TRBJ1-2 | NA | TRBV18
CASSYSGIGEKLFF | TGTGCCAGCAGTTACTCGGGGATTGGTGAAAAACTGTTTTTT | NA | 14 | TRBJ1-4 | NA | TRBV6-5
CASSYRVSQPQHF | TGTGCCAGCAGTTACAGGGTCAGTCAGCCCCAGCATTTT | NA | 13 | TRBJ1-5 | NA | TRBV6-7
CASSALLASYEQYF | TGTGCCAGCAGTGCTTTGTTAGCATCCTACGAGCAGTACTTC | NA | 14 | TRBJ2-7 | NA | TRBV2
CASRLDRYSNQPQHF | TGTGCCAGCAGGCTCGACAGGTATAGCAATCAGCCCCAGCATTTT | NA | 15 | TRBJ1-5 | NA | TRBV2
CAWNNQRGLMGTQYF | TGTGCCTGGAATAATCAGCGGGGCTTAATGGGGACCCAGTACTTC | TRBD2 | 15 | TRBJ2-5 | once | TRBV30
CASSFIQGDQPQHF | TGTGCCAGTAGTTTTATACAGGGGGATCAGCCCCAGCATTTT | TRBD1 | 14 | TRBJ1-5 | NA | TRBV19
CASSFMNSPLHF | TGTGCCAGCAGTTTCATGAATTCACCCCTCCACTTT | NA | 12 | TRBJ1-6 | NA | TRBV27
CASSPGAGARVNTEAFF | TGCGCCAGCAGCCCCGGGGCAGGGGCGAGGGTGAACACTGAAGCTTTCTTT | NA | 17 | TRBJ1-1 | NA | TRBV5-1
CASRRGTGSGELFF | TGCGCCAGCAGACGTGGGACAGGCTCGGGGGAGCTGTTTTTT | TRBD1 | 14 | TRBJ2-2 | NA | TRBV5-1
CASSLLTSGEQYF | TGTGCCAGCAGCTTACTCACGTCGGGAGAGCAGTACTTC | NA | 13 | TRBJ2-7 | NA | TRBV7-6
CASRTGTGETQYF | TGCGCCAGTCGAACGGGGACGGGGGAGACCCAGTACTTC | NA | 13 | TRBJ2-5 | NA | TRBV5-1
CASSLGKGLLPYEQYF | TGTGCCAGCAGCCTGGGGAAGGGACTCCTGCCCTACGAGCAGTACTTC | NA | 16 | TRBJ2-7 | NA | TRBV7-2
CASSYYRGAGELFF | TGTGCCAGCAGTTACTACAGGGGGGCCGGGGAGCTGTTTTTT | TRBD1 | 14 | TRBJ2-2 | NA | TRBV6-6
CASARGPRGTDTQYF | TGTGCCTCCGCCCGGGGGCCAAGGGGCACAGATACGCAGTATTTT | NA | 15 | TRBJ2-3 | once | TRBV30
CASSQGLQVGDEQFF | TGCGCCAGCAGCCAAGGCCTGCAGGTTGGTGATGAGCAGTTCTTC | NA | 15 | TRBJ2-1 | NA | TRBV4-3
CASRTSGGPGTQYF | TGTGCCAGCCGAACTAGCGGGGGCCCTGGGACCCAGTACTTC | TRBD2 | 14 | TRBJ2-5 | NA | TRBV2
CASSGGPGGSYEQYF | TGTGCCAGCAGCGGGGGCCCAGGGGGGTCCTACGAGCAGTACTTC | NA | 15 | TRBJ2-7 | NA | TRBV6-1
CASSLFGGAYSNQPQHF | TGTGCCAGCAGCTTGTTCGGCGGAGCCTATAGCAATCAGCCCCAGCATTTT | NA | 17 | TRBJ1-5 | NA | TRBV5-6
CASSSSGTSTDTQYF | TGTGCCAGCAGCTCTAGCGGGACTAGCACAGATACGCAGTATTTT | TRBD2 | 15 | TRBJ2-3 | NA | TRBV28
CASSEYPLTGRQMNTEAFF | TGTGCCAGCAGCGAATATCCGTTAACAGGGCGCCAAATGAACACTGAAGCTTTCTTT | NA | 19 | TRBJ1-1 | NA | TRBV27
CAISETGPPGGYTF | TGTGCCATCAGTGAGACAGGTCCCCCGGGAGGCTACACCTTC | NA | 14 | TRBJ1-2 | NA | TRBV10-3
CASSPGLAEETQYF | TGTGCCAGCAGCCCGGGACTAGCAGAAGAGACCCAGTACTTC | TRBD2 | 14 | TRBJ2-5 | NA | TRBV6-5
CASSYPGGSETQYF | TGTGCCAGCAGTTACCCCGGGGGTTCGGAGACCCAGTACTTC | NA | 14 | TRBJ2-5 | NA | TRBV6-6
CASSLFLGDTEAFF | TGTGCCAGCAGCTTGTTTTTGGGGGATACTGAAGCTTTCTTT | NA | 14 | TRBJ1-1 | NA | TRBV5-4
CASSQERGVGEQYF | TGTGCCAGCAGCCAGGAGCGGGGGGTCGGCGAGCAGTACTTC | TRBD2 | 14 | TRBJ2-7 | NA | TRBV4-2
CASSPGQGYNEQFF | TGTGCCAGCAGTCCGGGACAGGGGTACAATGAGCAGTTCTTC | TRBD1 | 14 | TRBJ2-1 | NA | TRBV7-2